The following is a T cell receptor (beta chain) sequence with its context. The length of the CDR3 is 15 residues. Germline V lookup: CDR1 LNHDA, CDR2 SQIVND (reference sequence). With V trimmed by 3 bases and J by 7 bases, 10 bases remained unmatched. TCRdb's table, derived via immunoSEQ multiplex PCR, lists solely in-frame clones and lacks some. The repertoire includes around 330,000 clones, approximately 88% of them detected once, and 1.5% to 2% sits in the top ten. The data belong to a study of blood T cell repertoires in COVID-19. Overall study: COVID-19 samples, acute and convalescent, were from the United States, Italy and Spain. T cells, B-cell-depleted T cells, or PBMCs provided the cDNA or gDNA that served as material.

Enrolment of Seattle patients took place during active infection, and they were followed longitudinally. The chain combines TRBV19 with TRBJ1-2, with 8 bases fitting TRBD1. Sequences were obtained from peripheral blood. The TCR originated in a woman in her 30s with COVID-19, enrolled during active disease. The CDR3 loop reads CASSITGAGGTGYTF. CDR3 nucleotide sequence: TGTGCCAGTAGTATCACGGGGGCAGGGGGCACTGGCTACACCTTC.